Listed here are 25 T cell receptor beta chains from one sample, sequenced in a study of identical twins. TCRdb reprocessed the 5' RACE reads via MiXCR and lists one record per CDR3 protein. The sample comprises hundreds of thousands of distinct CDR3 sequences, around 6.1% of which are singletons, and about 2% rests with the top ten. Sequences were obtained from naive T cells sorted from blood. All receptors derive from a man aged 18 to 30 in good health.

The chain is built from TRBV12-3 or TRBV12-4 and TRBJ2-6; 8 positions match TRBD1. The CDR3 length is 19 residues. The trim removed 3 bases at V and 4 bases at J, leaving 14 bases unmatched. In nucleotides, the CDR3 is TGTGCCAGCAGTTTCCCCCGGACAGGGAAGCCCCCCGGGGCCAACGTCCTGACTTTC. Its translation is CASSFPRTGKPPGANVLTF.

Worth noting for this clonotype: It may be a read error: a sequence one base away is much more abundant. This chain uses TRBV12-3 or TRBV12-4 with TRBJ2-3; 10 bases map to TRBD2. The CDR3 extends over 17 amino acids. CDR3 residues: CASSLESSGRGTDTQCF. As DNA, the CDR3 is TGTGCCAGCAGTTTAGAATCCAGCGGGAGGGGCACAGATACGCAGTGTTTT.

The chain joins TRBV12-3 or TRBV12-4 to TRBJ2-7; 9 nucleotides align to TRBD1. This CDR3 contains 13 residues. The J segment lost 8 bases and the V segment lost 8 bases, leaving 10 bases of the junction unmatched. The CDR3 bases are TGTGCCAGCCTCGACCCGACAGGGGGGAAGCAGTACTTC. This gives the protein CASLDPTGGKQYF.

There are a few counts of this clonotype. This chain connects TRBV5-8 to TRBJ2-3; D unresolved. There are 16 residues in the CDR3. V gave up 4 bases and J gave up 2 bases, with 17 bases separating them. Germline V lookup: CDR1 SGHTS, CDR2 YDEGEE. CDR3: CASSPRLRSHTDTQYF. The CDR3 DNA reads TGTGCCAGCAGCCCACGACTGCGTTCCCACACAGATACGCAGTATTTT.

This clonotype came up many times. The chain joins TRBV12-3 or TRBV12-4 to TRBJ2-2; D gene uncertain. The CDR3 totals 14 residues. Deletions cut 8 bases from V and 1 base from J, with 11 bases between. The CDR3 spells CASVSKGNTGELFF. The CDR3 nucleotides are TGTGCCAGCGTCTCTAAGGGGAACACCGGGGAGCTGTTTTTT.

This clonotype was seen a few times. V and J are TRBV5-1 and TRBJ2-1, with 7 positions matching TRBD2. The V gene end was trimmed by 0 bases and the J gene end by 3 bases; junction bases not matched to a gene: 6. The germline V gene encodes CDR1 SGHRS and CDR2 YFSETQ. The length of the CDR3 is 16 residues. CDR3: CASSLGASGNYNEQFF. The DNA of the CDR3 is TGCGCCAGCAGCTTGGGCGCTAGCGGAAACTACAATGAGCAGTTCTTC.

The J gene is TRBJ2-6, the V gene TRBV7-9; D might be TRBD1 (6 bases). The CDR3 contains 14 residues. The V end was cut by 5 bases, the J end by 2 bases, with 7 bases between. CDR1 SEHNR and CDR2 FQNEAQ come from the germline V gene (reference sequence). CDR3 in amino acids: CASSNRAGANVLTF. In nucleotides, the CDR3 is TGTGCCAGCAGCAACAGGGCTGGGGCCAACGTCCTGACTTTC.

This clonotype was seen many times. V is TRBV4-1 and J is TRBJ2-1, with TRBD1 identical over 7 bases. The CDR3 length is 16 residues. After removal of 1 base from V and 5 bases from J, the junction contained 8 bases not matched to a gene. CDR1 and CDR2 from the germline V gene are MGHRA and YSYEKL. In DNA form, the CDR3 reads TGCGCCAGCAGCCAAGTGCCGGGACAGCTAAACAATGAGCAGTTCTTC. Its translation is CASSQVPGQLNNEQFF.

In its sample, this clonotype was seen a few times. In nucleotides, the CDR3 is TGCAGTGCTAGCCCCGCGACTCCGACCGGGACAAGGGACTACGAGCAGTACTTC. Its translation is CSASPATPTGTRDYEQYF. This chain uses TRBV20-1 with TRBJ2-7; TRBD1 might be the D (6 bases). V lost 3 bases and J 3 bases, leaving 27 bases between the germline ends. This CDR3 has 18 residues. Germline-derived CDR1 and CDR2 are DFQATT and SNEGSKA (reference sequence).

This clonotype has ten or more counts. V is TRBV3-1 and J is TRBJ2-7, with a weak D call TRBD1 (6 bases). Trimming removed 1 base at V and 3 bases at J, with 16 bases between. CDR3 size: 16 residues. CDR1 and CDR2 (germline): LGHDT, YNNKEL (reference sequence). DNA of the CDR3: TGTGCCAGCAGCCAAGGAGTTTCAGGGGTAGGCTACGAGCAGTACTTC. Translated, it gives CASSQGVSGVGYEQYF.

This chain joins TRBV11-2 and TRBJ2-1; D not certain. The V gene's germline CDR1 is SGHAT and CDR2 FQNNGV. V was shortened by 5 bases and J by 6 bases, with 14 bases between the two germline ends. The CDR3 totals 14 residues. The CDR3 DNA sequence: TGTGCCAGCAGCCTCTCCCTATCGGGCAATGAGCAGTTCTTC. Translating it yields CASSLSLSGNEQFF. Complete variable domain (other parts from reference TRBV11-2 and TRBJ2-1): EAGVAQSPRYKIIEKRQSVAFWCNPISGHATLYWYQQILGQGPKLLIQFQNNGVVDDSQLPKDRFSAERLKGVDSTLKIQPAKLEDSAVYLCASSLSLSGNEQFFGPGTRLTVL.

This clonotype came up many times. V gene TRBV12-3 or TRBV12-4 combines with J gene TRBJ2-2; D remains unclear. The CDR3 has 13 amino acids. V lost 3 bases and J 6 bases, leaving 8 bases between the germline ends. The CDR3 sequence: CASSLSTAGELFF. The DNA for the CDR3 is TGTGCCAGCAGTTTGAGTACGGCCGGGGAGCTGTTTTTT.

There are many counts of this clonotype. The chain joins TRBV20-1 to TRBJ2-1; the D call may be TRBD1 or TRBD2 (6 bases each). The ends were cut back, 3 bases at V and 10 bases at J, with 19 bases in the middle. Germline CDR1 DFQATT, CDR2 SNEGSKA (reference sequence). The CDR3 runs 14 residues. The CDR3: CSARVGGPNAEQFF. Here the CDR3 DNA reads TGCAGTGCTAGGGTCGGGGGCCCTAATGCGGAGCAGTTCTTC.

This clonotype was counted ten times or more. The chain couples TRBV28 to TRBJ2-3, with 7 bases identical to TRBD1. The germline CDR1 and CDR2 sequences are MDHEN and SYDVKM. The CDR3 loop spans 15 amino acids. J lost 4 bases, V lost 5 bases, and 9 bases had no gene match. The CDR3: CASSPNRGFSDTQYF. CDR3 bases: TGTGCCAGCAGTCCTAACAGGGGTTTTTCAGATACGCAGTATTTT.

This clonotype was picked up many times. The rearrangement joins TRBV27 to TRBJ2-2; tentative D call: TRBD1 (6 bases). The germline V gene encodes CDR1 MNHEY and CDR2 SMNVEV (reference sequence). Trimming stripped 0 bases from V and 5 bases from J, with 13 bases between. There are 16 residues in the CDR3. CDR3 region: CASSLSYQGLTGELFF. The CDR3 DNA sequence: TGTGCCAGCAGTTTATCGTATCAGGGGCTGACCGGGGAGCTGTTTTTT.

This clonotype was picked up many times. The chain combines TRBV15 with TRBJ2-1; 14 bases line up with TRBD2. Germline loops: CDR1 LNHNV, CDR2 YYDKDF (reference sequence). V was pared by 1 base and J by 9 bases, with 2 bases of the junction left unmatched. The length of the CDR3 is 15 residues. The CDR3, as DNA: TGTGCCACCAGCAGAGGACTAGCGGGAGGGCCTGAGCAGTTCTTC. Protein: CATSRGLAGGPEQFF.

In this sample, this clonotype turned up a few times. This sequence joins TRBV20-1 and TRBJ1-4; no clear D gene. CDR1 is DFQATT, CDR2 SNEGSKA, per germline (reference sequence). The ends were cut back, 1 base at V and 4 bases at J, with 10 bases in the middle. CDR3 length equals 14 residues. The chain's CDR3 is CSARGAADNEKLFF. The CDR3 nucleotides are TGCAGTGCTAGAGGGGCGGCTGATAATGAAAAACTGTTTTTT.

Ten or more counts support this clonotype. The chain carries TRBV7-2 and TRBJ2-7; D is possibly TRBD1 or TRBD2 (5 bases each). Germline V gene sequence: CDR1 SGHTA, CDR2 FQGNSA. The V gene lost 3 bases and the J gene lost 3 bases, with 15 bases spanning the gap. The CDR3 length is 15 residues. The CDR3 region has the DNA TGTGCCAGCAGCTTTTCCGGCAGGGAGCGCTACGAGCAGTACTTC. Translating gives CASSFSGRERYEQYF.

This clonotype was seen a few times. This rearrangement joins TRBV12-3 or TRBV12-4 to TRBJ2-5, with D perhaps matching TRBD2 (6 bases). This CDR3 comprises 14 residues. Trimming removed 3 bases at V and 3 bases at J, with 11 bases between. CDR3 in amino acids: CASSFGSGEETQYF. CDR3 bases: TGTGCCAGCAGTTTTGGGTCGGGGGAAGAGACCCAGTACTTC.

This clonotype was seen ten or more times. The CDR3 protein is CASSLDRGSMTYEQYF. In DNA, the CDR3 is TGTGCCAGCAGCTTAGACCGTGGTAGTATGACCTACGAGCAGTACTTC. This chain connects TRBV11-2 to TRBJ2-7; D ambiguous. CDR3 length: 16 residues. The germline CDR1 and CDR2 sequences are SGHAT and FQNNGV. The V end was cut by 0 bases, the J end by 2 bases, with 14 bases between.

This clonotype was seen ten or more times. V and J are TRBV12-3 or TRBV12-4 and TRBJ2-3; 9 nucleotides line up with TRBD2. CDR3 length equals 13 residues. Unmatched junction bases numbered 3, after V lost 5 bases and J lost 6 bases. The CDR3 here is CASSHAGGDTQYF. The CDR3 bases are TGTGCCAGCAGTCACGCGGGGGGGGATACGCAGTATTTT.

With respect to this clonotype: A much larger clone differs by one base, so this may be a read error. The final CDR3 position lacks the conserved phenylalanine or tryptophan, pointing to a likely read error. The chain links TRBV4-2 to TRBJ1-2; D is unresolved. CDR1 and CDR2 from the germline V gene are LGHNA and YNFKEQ. Trimming left V 4 bases short and J 2 bases short, with 14 bases between. This CDR3 has 15 residues. The CDR3 DNA reads TGTGCCAGCAGCCCGCAAGGTTCGGCCAACTATGGCTACACCTGC. Translating it yields CASSPQGSANYGYTC.

This clonotype has at least ten counts. V usage is TRBV6-1 and J usage is TRBJ2-5; 7 nucleotides agree with TRBD2. The CDR3 runs to 14 residues. J gave up 3 bases and V 5 bases, and 6 bases lay outside the gene matches. The germline V gene encodes CDR1 MNHNS and CDR2 SASEGT. CDR3 DNA sequence: TGTGCCAGCAGTCGGGACTACCTTGAAGAGACCCAGTACTTC. It translates to CASSRDYLEETQYF.

The table lists this clonotype with many counts. The chain employs TRBV12-3 or TRBV12-4 and TRBJ1-1; no reliable D call. The CDR3 spans 14 residues. The V end was cut by 8 bases, the J end by 4 bases, with 17 bases between. The CDR3 DNA reads TGTGCCAGCCGGTTGAGGGAAGGGAGCACTGAAGCTTTCTTT. The encoded protein is CASRLREGSTEAFF.

This clonotype was detected many times. This chain links TRBV7-2 with TRBJ2-1; 15 bases agree with TRBD2. From germline, CDR1 is SGHTA and CDR2 FQGNSA. The CDR3 is made up of 17 amino acids. The V segment lost 5 bases and the J segment 2 bases; nucleotides outside the gene matches: 4. Here the CDR3 reads CASSIGLAGGPYNEQFF. The CDR3, as DNA: TGTGCCAGCAGCATAGGACTAGCGGGAGGGCCCTACAATGAGCAGTTCTTC.